Sequencing of this T cell receptor (beta chain) was carried out in a study of blood T cell repertoires in COVID-19. Whole-study context: Whether acute or convalescent, the COVID-19 samples came from the United States, Italy and Spain.

Per the authors' pipeline: Using reference gene primer amplification, nucleated cell counts were estimated. Assay: immunoSEQ multiplex PCR; the TCRdb copy retains only in-frame clones and omits some. V and J calls and clone size are given by that table; D and trimming were obtained from the DNA. The sample carries 390,000 or so clones, about 87% recorded once. Germline CDR1 and CDR2: SGDLS and YYNGEE. V was pared by 4 bases and J by 3 bases, with 16 bases between. CDR3 length: 15 amino acids. This sequence joins TRBV9 and TRBJ1-1; maybe TRBD1 (6 bases). The sample taken for sequencing was PBMCs or T cells enriched from blood (not recorded which). This TCR was sampled from a woman in her 50s who had recovered from COVID-19. The CDR3 here is CASSPLGGGHTEAFF. The CDR3 nucleotides are TGTGCCAGCAGCCCCCTAGGGGGGGGCCACACTGAAGCTTTCTTT. Using reference TRBV9 and TRBJ1-1 for the parts outside the CDR3, the full variable domain is DSGVTQTPKHLITATGQRVTLRCSPRSGDLSVYWYQQSLDQGLQFLIQYYNGEERAKGNILERFSAQQFPDLHSELNLSSLELGDSALYFCASSPLGGGHTEAFFGQGTRLTVV.